This T cell receptor (beta chain) comes out of a study of blood T cells in healthy people across ages. Study-wide results and caveats: Shifts in expanded clonotypes may have been confounded by donor CMV status, which was unknown. Investigators viewed diversity estimates from one million T cells as underestimates, the study reported.

Per germline, CDR1 SGHNT and CDR2 YENEEA. The CDR3 is made up of 14 amino acids. Sample-barcoded 5' priming and a J-beta primer mix drove a second PCR of roughly 6 to 12 cycles. A template-switch adaptor with 12 random nucleotides tagged each cDNA molecule. TCRdb analysed the 5' RACE reads with MiXCR anew, one entry per CDR3 protein. The sample shows more than 1,400,000 distinct CDR3 sequences, 42% of them seen only once. Note on this clonotype: Its antigen is not identified.

The receptor comes from a woman younger than 35 in good health. Specimen: blood. V and J are TRBV11-3 and TRBJ2-5, with D possibly TRBD1 on 7 matching bases. Gene TRBJ2-7 matches the end of the DNA better, so the J call may be wrong. CDR3 amino acids: CASSLRDSVDEQYF. CDR3 coding DNA: TGTGCCAGCAGCTTGCGGGACAGCGTAGACGAGCAGTACTTC.